Listed below are T cell receptor beta chains from one sample, sequenced in a study of shared clonotypes between healthy human individuals. This table comes from immunoSEQ multiplex PCR, and its TCRdb copy is limited to in-frame clones, with some not included. The table records roughly 500,000 clones, 79% of them present only once. Material for sequencing was PBMCs. These receptors originate from a woman aged 35 to 49 in good health. Some clones in this sample may be carry-over from other donors' samples. CDR3s include the opening cysteine and the closing phenylalanine or tryptophan. The D gene is left open where the match is weak. For some rows the clone size is stated as once, few or many, or as a class when expanded; others skip it.

clone_size: few
j_call: TRBJ1-2
v_call: TRBV30
d_call: .
cdr3_aa: CAWSASVGGYTF
cdr3_nt: TGTGCCTGGAGCGCATCGGTCGGTGGCTACACCTTC

clone_size: .
j_call: TRBJ1-5
v_call: TRBV10-3
d_call: .
cdr3_aa: CAISESTASNQPQHF
cdr3_nt: TGTGCCATCAGTGAGTCCACAGCTAGCAATCAGCCCCAGCATTTT

clone_size: .
j_call: TRBJ2-7
v_call: TRBV6-5
d_call: .
cdr3_aa: CASSYSPYEQYF
cdr3_nt: TGTGCCAGCAGTTACAGCCCCTACGAGCAGTACTTC

clone_size: .
j_call: TRBJ1-5
v_call: TRBV19
d_call: TRBD1
cdr3_aa: CASSGTGENQPQHF
cdr3_nt: TGTGCCAGTAGCGGGACAGGGGAGAATCAGCCCCAGCATTTT

clone_size: .
j_call: TRBJ2-2
v_call: TRBV9
d_call: .
cdr3_aa: CASTPGVVDTGELFF
cdr3_nt: TGTGCCAGCACCCCCGGGGTGGTGGACACCGGGGAGCTGTTTTTT

clone_size: .
j_call: TRBJ2-1
v_call: TRBV15
d_call: TRBD2
cdr3_aa: CATSRELAGDLEQFF
cdr3_nt: TGTGCCACCAGCAGAGAGCTAGCGGGAGATCTCGAGCAGTTCTTC

clone_size: few
j_call: TRBJ1-4
v_call: TRBV7-2
d_call: .
cdr3_aa: CASSLGGGAEKLFF
cdr3_nt: TGTGCCAGCAGCTTAGGGGGTGGGGCTGAAAAACTGTTTTTT

clone_size: .
j_call: TRBJ2-3
v_call: TRBV28
d_call: TRBD2
cdr3_aa: CASTEAGGPDTQYF
cdr3_nt: TGTGCCAGCACCGAAGCGGGAGGGCCAGATACGCAGTATTTT

clone_size: many
j_call: TRBJ2-1
v_call: TRBV19
d_call: .
cdr3_aa: CASSIDLLAPDEQFF
cdr3_nt: TGTGCCAGTAGTATAGATCTACTCGCCCCGGATGAGCAGTTCTTC

clone_size: few
j_call: TRBJ1-1
v_call: TRBV5-4
d_call: TRBD1
cdr3_aa: CASSQTGQGWSYTEAFF
cdr3_nt: TGTGCCAGCAGCCAAACGGGACAGGGTTGGTCGTACACTGAAGCTTTCTTT

clone_size: .
j_call: TRBJ2-7
v_call: TRBV5-4
d_call: TRBD2
cdr3_aa: CASSLGREPTYEQYF
cdr3_nt: TGTGCCAGCAGCTTGGGGCGGGAGCCCACCTACGAGCAGTACTTC

clone_size: once
j_call: TRBJ1-2
v_call: TRBV7-8
d_call: .
cdr3_aa: CASSLEFPPPNYGYTF
cdr3_nt: TGTGCCAGCAGCTTAGAGTTCCCGCCACCTAACTATGGCTACACCTTC

clone_size: once
j_call: TRBJ1-6
v_call: TRBV5-8
d_call: .
cdr3_aa: CASSLGGRHNSPLHF
cdr3_nt: TGTGCCAGCAGCTTAGGGGGACGGCATAATTCACCCCTCCACTTT

clone_size: .
j_call: TRBJ2-5
v_call: TRBV15
d_call: TRBD2
cdr3_aa: CATSRDGGSQGTQYF
cdr3_nt: TGTGCCACCAGCAGAGACGGGGGGTCTCAGGGGACCCAGTACTTC

clone_size: .
j_call: TRBJ2-1
v_call: TRBV4-2
d_call: .
cdr3_aa: CASNPHRDLGGSEQFF
cdr3_nt: TGTGCCAGCAATCCCCATCGGGACCTAGGAGGGAGTGAGCAGTTCTTC

clone_size: .
j_call: TRBJ2-1
v_call: TRBV4-2
d_call: TRBD2
cdr3_aa: CASSQDSASGRGGNEQFF
cdr3_nt: TGTGCCAGCAGCCAAGATTCGGCTAGCGGGAGGGGGGGGAATGAGCAGTTCTTC

clone_size: .
j_call: TRBJ1-6
v_call: TRBV5-1
d_call: .
cdr3_aa: CASSPGQAGSPLHF
cdr3_nt: TGCGCCAGCAGTCCCGGGCAAGCAGGTTCACCCCTCCACTTT

clone_size: .
j_call: TRBJ2-7
v_call: TRBV28
d_call: .
cdr3_aa: CASSDMAEQYF
cdr3_nt: TGTGCCAGCAGTGACATGGCCGAGCAGTACTTC

clone_size: .
j_call: TRBJ2-5
v_call: TRBV7-2
d_call: .
cdr3_aa: CASSLPTGPGETQYF
cdr3_nt: TGTGCCAGCAGCTTACCCACGGGCCCCGGGGAGACCCAGTACTTC

clone_size: .
j_call: TRBJ2-2
v_call: TRBV18
d_call: .
cdr3_aa: CASTASRDSGTGELFF
cdr3_nt: TGTGCCAGCACGGCATCCAGGGACAGCGGGACCGGGGAGCTGTTTTTT

clone_size: .
j_call: TRBJ2-5
v_call: TRBV19
d_call: TRBD2
cdr3_aa: CATRPPERGLAGGETQYF
cdr3_nt: TGTGCCACCCGACCCCCCGAAAGGGGACTAGCGGGAGGCGAGACCCAGTACTTC

clone_size: once
j_call: TRBJ2-1
v_call: TRBV7-7
d_call: TRBD2
cdr3_aa: CASSPLAGVYNEQFF
cdr3_nt: TGTGCTAGCAGCCCACTAGCGGGAGTCTACAATGAGCAGTTCTTC

clone_size: .
j_call: TRBJ2-1
v_call: TRBV6-1
d_call: TRBD1
cdr3_aa: CASSPGGLGGEQFF
cdr3_nt: TGTGCCAGCAGCCCAGGGGGCCTGGGCGGTGAGCAGTTCTTC

clone_size: .
j_call: TRBJ2-5
v_call: TRBV28
d_call: .
cdr3_aa: CASSFGVVAGQETQYF
cdr3_nt: TGTGCCAGCAGTTTTGGTGTGGTAGCAGGCCAAGAGACCCAGTACTTC

clone_size: .
j_call: TRBJ2-5
v_call: TRBV30
d_call: .
cdr3_aa: CAWSMGTSFGTQYF
cdr3_nt: TGTGCCTGGAGTATGGGTACATCCTTTGGGACCCAGTACTTC

clone_size: .
j_call: TRBJ1-1
v_call: TRBV5-4
d_call: .
cdr3_aa: CASSLDSGEAFF
cdr3_nt: TGTGCCAGCAGCCTCGACAGCGGTGAAGCTTTCTTT

clone_size: .
j_call: TRBJ2-7
v_call: TRBV18
d_call: TRBD1
cdr3_aa: CASSPGDRYYEQYF
cdr3_nt: TGTGCCAGCTCACCAGGGGACAGGTACTACGAGCAGTACTTC

clone_size: .
j_call: TRBJ1-4
v_call: TRBV10-2
d_call: TRBD1
cdr3_aa: CASSDPGQGGEKLFF
cdr3_nt: TGCGCCAGCAGTGATCCGGGACAGGGGGGTGAAAAACTGTTTTTT

clone_size: .
j_call: TRBJ1-2
v_call: TRBV29-1
d_call: .
cdr3_aa: CSVEPGGTVGGYTF
cdr3_nt: TGCAGCGTTGAACCCGGGGGGACGGTGGGAGGCTACACCTTC

clone_size: many
j_call: TRBJ2-7
v_call: TRBV7-9
d_call: .
cdr3_aa: CASSLPLGYEQYF
cdr3_nt: TGTGCCAGCAGCTTGCCTTTGGGATACGAGCAGTACTTC

clone_size: .
j_call: TRBJ2-2
v_call: TRBV29-1
d_call: TRBD2
cdr3_aa: CSVGREGRGGELFF
cdr3_nt: TGCAGCGTTGGACGGGAGGGCCGCGGCGGGGAGCTGTTTTTT